This is a list of T cell receptor beta chains from one sample in a study of blood T cell repertoires in COVID-19. Produced via immunoSEQ multiplex PCR; TCRdb's table is partial and in-frame only. The sample has about 50,000 clones, around 87% seen once. The specimen was PBMCs or T cells enriched from blood (not recorded which). All receptors derive from a woman between 50 and 59 years old who had recovered from COVID-19. Both conserved end residues are part of each CDR3. A D gene is named only where the DNA matches it firmly. The listing skips clone size in some rows; elsewhere it reads once, few, many or a size class.

D,size,V,J,CDR3,DNA
NA,NA,TRBV15,TRBJ1-3,CATSRGGGGAGNTIYF,TGTGCCACCAGCAGAGGTGGAGGGGGGGCTGGAAACACCATATATTTT
TRBD2,NA,TRBV7-8,TRBJ2-7,CASSSGGSGGLLYEQYF,TGTGCCAGCAGCTCAGGGGGGAGCGGGGGGCTTTTATACGAGCAGTACTTC
NA,NA,TRBV29-1,TRBJ1-1,CSVEGQLNTEAFF,TGCAGCGTTGAAGGACAGTTGAACACTGAAGCTTTCTTT
NA,NA,TRBV7-9,TRBJ1-5,CASSLQGSNQPQHF,TGTGCCAGCAGCCTTCAGGGTAGCAATCAGCCCCAGCATTTT
TRBD1,NA,TRBV6-5,TRBJ2-3,CASGRRTGSDTQYF,TGTGCCAGCGGTAGGCGGACAGGCTCAGATACGCAGTATTTT
NA,NA,TRBV4-2,TRBJ1-2,CASSRTGVQASVLTF,TGTGCCAGCAGCCGAACCGGGGTGCAAGCCTCTGTACTTACCTTC
NA,NA,TRBV7-9,TRBJ1-5,CASSLGSRPQHF,TGTGCCAGCAGCTTAGGTTCCCGGCCCCAGCATTTT
TRBD1,NA,TRBV7-2,TRBJ1-2,CASSWESGQGVRGGYTF,TGTGCCAGCAGCTGGGAGTCGGGACAGGGGGTTAGGGGTGGCTACACCTTC
NA,NA,TRBV9,TRBJ1-3,CASIPPGHHPLWNTIYF,TGTGCCAGTATCCCCCCGGGACACCACCCTCTTTGGAACACCATATATTTT
NA,NA,TRBV11-2,TRBJ2-2,CASSLVRNTGELFF,TGTGCCAGCAGCTTAGTCCGGAACACCGGGGAGCTGTTTTTT
TRBD1,NA,TRBV10-3,TRBJ1-2,CAISSLGRGSNYGYTF,TGTGCCATCAGTAGTTTAGGCAGGGGGAGCAACTATGGCTACACCTTC
TRBD2,NA,TRBV19,TRBJ2-1,CASSGAGAYNEQFF,TGTGCCAGTAGTGGTGCGGGAGCCTACAATGAGCAGTTCTTC
NA,NA,TRBV30,TRBJ2-5,CARGGRGGVRETQYF,TGTGCCCGGGGGGGTCGAGGGGGCGTAAGGGAGACCCAGTACTTC
TRBD2,NA,TRBV9,TRBJ2-1,CASSVASGGTPYNEQFF,TGTGCCAGCAGCGTAGCTAGCGGGGGCACCCCCTACAATGAGCAGTTCTTC
TRBD2,NA,TRBV28,TRBJ2-1,CASSLNPRLAGQFF,TGTGCCAGCAGTTTAAACCCTCGACTAGCTGGGCAGTTCTTC
NA,NA,TRBV21-1,TRBJ1-3,CASSISPTKSTKTSGNTIYF,TGTGCCAGCAGCATCTCCCCAACAAAATCTACTAAAACCTCTGGAAACACCATATATTTT
NA,NA,TRBV19,TRBJ1-1,CASRREAGTEAFF,TGTGCCAGTAGGAGGGAGGCTGGCACTGAAGCTTTCTTT
NA,few,TRBV28,TRBJ1-6,CASTQADSPLHF,TGTGCCAGCACCCAAGCGGATTCACCCCTCCACTTT
NA,NA,TRBV29-1,TRBJ1-6,CSVRDRSDSPLHF,TGCAGCGTTAGAGACAGGAGTGATTCACCCCTCCACTTT
TRBD1,NA,TRBV11-2,TRBJ2-3,CASSLVYGQAPDTQYF,TGTGCCAGCAGCTTAGTATATGGACAGGCCCCAGATACGCAGTATTTT
NA,NA,TRBV28,TRBJ2-5,CASSLFGGNLDF,TGTGCCAGCAGTTTATTTGGGGGGAATTTGGACTTC
TRBD2,once,TRBV3-1/TRBV3-2,TRBJ2-1,CASSPRPGLAGEKQFF,TGTGCCAGCAGCCCCCGTCCGGGACTAGCGGGAGAAAAGCAGTTCTTC
NA,NA,TRBV7-3,TRBJ1-1,CASSLTVNTEAFF,TGTGCCAGCAGCTTAACCGTCAACACTGAAGCTTTCTTT
NA,NA,TRBV19,TRBJ2-7,CASSRQVSSYEQYF,TGTGCCAGTAGCAGACAGGTGAGCTCCTACGAGCAGTACTTC
TRBD1,once,TRBV7-2,TRBJ1-2,CASSLVGTGGVGYGYTF,TGTGCCAGCAGCTTAGTGGGGACAGGGGGCGTGGGCTATGGCTACACCTTC
TRBD2,few,TRBV6-2/TRBV6-3,TRBJ2-7,CASSSLAGGSYEQYF,TGTGCCAGCAGTTCACTAGCGGGAGGGTCCTACGAGCAGTACTTC
TRBD1,few,TRBV7-2,TRBJ1-4,CASSAGQWSGKLFF,TGTGCCAGCAGCGCGGGACAGTGGAGTGGAAAACTGTTTTTT
TRBD1,NA,TRBV15,TRBJ1-3,CATSREIVRTGVGNTIYF,TGTGCCACCAGCAGAGAAATTGTTCGGACAGGCGTCGGAAACACCATATATTTT
TRBD2,NA,TRBV5-1,TRBJ2-2,CASSGTSSSPGTGELFF,TGCGCCAGCAGCGGGACTAGCTCATCCCCGGGCACCGGGGAGCTGTTTTTT
TRBD2,NA,TRBV11-2,TRBJ2-3,CASSVLAGGSTDTQYF,TGTGCCAGCAGCGTCCTAGCGGGAGGGAGCACAGATACGCAGTATTTT
TRBD2,NA,TRBV5-1,TRBJ2-1,CASSLLSGSGPYNEQFF,TGCGCCAGCAGCTTATTAAGCGGGAGCGGCCCCTACAATGAGCAGTTCTTC
NA,NA,TRBV3-1/TRBV3-2,TRBJ2-5,CASSPPPQETQYF,TGTGCCAGCAGCCCTCCTCCCCAAGAGACCCAGTACTTC
TRBD1,once,TRBV19,TRBJ1-3,CASSTQGFGNTIYF,TGTGCCAGTAGTACACAGGGGTTTGGAAACACCATATATTTT
TRBD2,NA,TRBV11-2,TRBJ2-1,CASSQGGRLKYNEQFF,TGTGCCAGCAGCCAGGGAGGGCGGTTAAAGTACAATGAGCAGTTCTTC
TRBD1,NA,TRBV6-6,TRBJ1-1,CASGGQDDTEAFF,TGTGCCAGCGGGGGACAGGATGACACTGAAGCTTTCTTT
NA,NA,TRBV5-1,TRBJ2-7,CASSPRGASAYEQYF,TGCGCCAGCAGCCCCCGCGGGGCATCAGCTTACGAGCAGTACTTC
NA,NA,TRBV20-1,TRBJ2-3,CSSKDTQYF,TGCAGTTCAAAAGATACGCAGTATTTT
NA,NA,TRBV18,TRBJ1-1,CASSPIRENTEAFF,TGTGCCAGCTCACCTATCCGGGAGAACACTGAAGCTTTCTTT
TRBD1,NA,TRBV3-1/TRBV3-2,TRBJ1-3,CASSRGTAASGNTIYF,TGTGCCAGCAGCCGCGGGACAGCGGCCTCTGGAAACACCATATATTTT
NA,NA,TRBV7-9,TRBJ1-1,CASSSQNPGDTEAFF,TGTGCCAGCAGCTCACAGAACCCAGGGGACACTGAAGCTTTCTTT
TRBD2,NA,TRBV2,TRBJ2-3,CASGGLAGGPARDTQYF,TGTGCCAGCGGGGGACTAGCGGGAGGCCCCGCTCGGGATACGCAGTATTTT
TRBD1,NA,TRBV28,TRBJ1-2,CASSPGQERYGYTF,TGTGCCAGCAGTCCGGGACAGGAGCGATATGGCTACACCTTC
TRBD2,once,TRBV4-3,TRBJ2-5,CASSQTLLGLAGGAETQYF,TGCGCCAGCAGCCAAACGCTCCTCGGACTAGCGGGGGGGGCAGAGACCCAGTACTTC
NA,NA,TRBV18,TRBJ2-2,CASSPRDTGELFF,TGTGCCAGCTCACCCCGGGACACCGGGGAGCTGTTTTTT
TRBD1,once,TRBV6-1,TRBJ2-7,CASSEIAGTGPYEQYF,TGTGCCAGCAGTGAGATAGCCGGGACAGGGCCCTACGAGCAGTACTTC
TRBD1,NA,TRBV5-1,TRBJ1-3,CASSTGDSLAGNTIYF,TGCGCCAGCAGCACAGGGGACAGTTTGGCTGGAAACACCATATATTTT
NA,NA,TRBV2,TRBJ2-7,CASRDSSYEQYF,TGTGCCAGCAGGGACAGCTCCTACGAGCAGTACTTC
NA,NA,TRBV10-3,TRBJ1-3,CVISVVSRSGNTIYF,TGTGTCATCAGTGTTGTGAGCCGCTCTGGAAACACCATATATTTT
NA,NA,TRBV11-3,TRBJ1-2,CASSLDGRVHGYTF,TGTGCCAGCAGCTTAGACGGCAGGGTTCATGGCTACACCTTC
TRBD2,few,TRBV6-2/TRBV6-3,TRBJ2-7,CASSYPPFSGVGNEQYF,TGTGCCAGCAGTTACCCGCCTTTCAGCGGGGTAGGGAACGAGCAGTACTTC
NA,NA,TRBV2,TRBJ2-5,CASSEVALPETQYF,TGTGCCAGCAGTGAGGTTGCACTTCCGGAGACCCAGTACTTC
NA,NA,TRBV5-1,TRBJ2-6,CASTPRPGANVLTF,TGCGCCAGCACCCCCAGGCCCGGGGCCAACGTCCTGACTTTC
NA,NA,TRBV4-2,TRBJ1-1,CASSQGPGEDHTEAFF,TGTGCCAGCAGCCAAGGACCTGGTGAGGATCACACTGAAGCTTTCTTT
NA,NA,TRBV7-9,TRBJ2-2,CASSLIQAQLGELFF,TGTGCCAGCAGCTTAATCCAGGCGCAACTCGGGGAGCTGTTTTTT
TRBD2,NA,TRBV6-6,TRBJ2-7,CASSRYSSGRSYEQYF,TGTGCCAGCAGTCGATATAGTAGCGGGAGGAGTTACGAGCAGTACTTC
NA,NA,TRBV4-3,TRBJ2-5,CASSQVSGQETQYF,TGCGCCAGCAGCCAAGTATCGGGACAAGAGACCCAGTACTTC
NA,once,TRBV2,TRBJ2-3,CASEVGRWADTQYF,TGTGCCAGCGAGGTCGGGAGATGGGCAGATACGCAGTATTTT